The 6 T cell receptor beta chains given below trace back to one sample, sequenced in a study of shared clonotypes between healthy human individuals. TCRdb's table, derived via immunoSEQ multiplex PCR, lists solely in-frame clones and lacks some. In the table there are about 2.4 million clones, 80% to 95% of which are singletons. Sequencing input: naive CD4+ T cells from PBMCs. Subset: CD45RA+ positively selected. The receptors here all came from a man younger than 35 in good health. Some clones in this sample may be carry-over from other donors' samples.

This rearrangement joins TRBV5-1 to TRBJ2-5, with D unclear. The CDR3 length is 14 residues. Germline lookup yields CDR1 SGHRS and CDR2 YFSETQ. V lost 5 bases, J lost 5 bases, and 16 bases lay in between. This CDR3 reads CASRVDPPAETQYF. The CDR3 DNA is TGCGCCAGCAGAGTCGACCCCCCGGCGGAGACCCAGTACTTC.

The chain carries TRBV7-6 and TRBJ2-1; D gene uncertain. The CDR3 totals 16 residues. Germline V gives CDR1 SGHVS, CDR2 FNYEAQ. V was trimmed by 1 base and J by 0 bases, leaving 10 bases between them. In DNA form, the CDR3 reads TGTGCCAGCAGCTTAGTGGTGTGGAGCTCCTACAATGAGCAGTTCTTC. Translating it yields CASSLVVWSSYNEQFF.

The CDR3 nucleotides read TGCAGCGTTCTACAGGGGTACGGCGAGCAGTACTTC. This sequence encodes CSVLQGYGEQYF. The J gene is TRBJ2-7, the V gene TRBV29-1; 7 bases agree with TRBD1. V gave up 5 bases and J gave up 6 bases; unmatched junction bases: 7. Germline loops: CDR1 SQVTM, CDR2 ANQGSEA. The CDR3 runs 12 residues.

In regard to this clone: In the same sample, other DNA sequences code for this CDR3. The V gene is TRBV28, the J gene TRBJ1-1, with D unclear. Germline values: CDR1 MDHEN, CDR2 SYDVKM. V was shortened by 9 bases and J by 1 base, with 6 bases between the two germline ends. The CDR3 sequence is 11 residues long. CDR3 nucleotide sequence: TGTGCCAGTATTCAGAACACTGAAGCTTTCTTT. This gives the protein CASIQNTEAFF.

The chain recombines TRBV19 with TRBJ2-7, with 7 bases fitting TRBD1. Trimming at V came to 8 bases and at J to 1 base, leaving 11 bases not matched to a gene. CDR3 length: 15 amino acids. Germline CDR1 reads LNHDA; CDR2 reads SQIVND (reference sequence). The chain's CDR3 is CASSPGGTVSYEQYF. The CDR3 region has the DNA TGTGCCAGTTCCCCAGGGGGAACCGTATCCTACGAGCAGTACTTC.

This rearrangement joins TRBV19 to TRBJ2-7; TRBD2 matches 7 bases. V was clipped by 3 bases and J by 0 bases; unmatched bases: 5. Germline CDR1 LNHDA, CDR2 SQIVND (reference sequence). The CDR3 consists of 15 residues. In nucleotides, the CDR3 is TGTGCCAGTAGTATCTACCGGGAGGACTCCTACGAGCAGTACTTC. It specifies CASSIYREDSYEQYF.